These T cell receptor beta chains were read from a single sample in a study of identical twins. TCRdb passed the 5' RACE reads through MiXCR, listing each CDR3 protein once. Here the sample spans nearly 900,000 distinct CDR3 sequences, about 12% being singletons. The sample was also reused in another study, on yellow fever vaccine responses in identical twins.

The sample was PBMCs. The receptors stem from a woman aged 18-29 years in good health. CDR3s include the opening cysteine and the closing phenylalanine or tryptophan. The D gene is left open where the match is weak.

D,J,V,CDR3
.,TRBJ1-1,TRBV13,CASRLWQENTEAFF
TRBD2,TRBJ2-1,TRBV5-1,CASSLALAGGNNEQFF
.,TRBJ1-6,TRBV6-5,CASSWDGYSPLHF
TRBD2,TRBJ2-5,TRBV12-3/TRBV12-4,CASTSLGIAGGEETQYF
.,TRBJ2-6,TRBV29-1,CSVEDTAGSFSGANVLTF
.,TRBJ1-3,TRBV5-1,CASSLSEGPGNTIYF
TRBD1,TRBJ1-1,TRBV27,CASSYRGSTEAFF
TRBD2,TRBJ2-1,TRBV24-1,CATSDSGVSGGFGNEQFF
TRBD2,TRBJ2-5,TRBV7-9,CASSFGVPRGKETQYF
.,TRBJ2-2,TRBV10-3,CAITPNSNTGELFF
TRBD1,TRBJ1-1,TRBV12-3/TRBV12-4,CASRYRDRVAEAFF
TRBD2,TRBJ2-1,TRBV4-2,CASSQDQRVRAGVVGEQFF
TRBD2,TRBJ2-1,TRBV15,CATSRDNYLAGGRKNEQFF
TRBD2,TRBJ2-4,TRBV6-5,CASSYSRGGAAKNIQYF
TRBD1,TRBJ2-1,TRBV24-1,CATSDSRQGGNEQFF
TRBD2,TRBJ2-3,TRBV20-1,CSARVGRGATDTQYF
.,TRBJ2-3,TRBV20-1,CSARVWGGASNLDTQYF
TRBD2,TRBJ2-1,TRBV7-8,CASRKSQGASGRAEEQFF
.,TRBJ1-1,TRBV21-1,CASRPPEAMTGGHTEAFF
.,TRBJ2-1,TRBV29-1,CSVEGEGSYNEQFF
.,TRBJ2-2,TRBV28,CASSLMPVGSNGELFF
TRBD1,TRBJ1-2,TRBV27,CASSRGTPWRGRRGYTF
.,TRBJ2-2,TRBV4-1,CASSQAGTIGELFF
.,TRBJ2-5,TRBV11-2,CASSLRDKGEGETQYF
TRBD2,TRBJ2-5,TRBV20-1,CSAFAAGDLETQYF
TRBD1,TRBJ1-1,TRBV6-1,CASRGQGSNTEAFF
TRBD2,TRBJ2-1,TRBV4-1,CASSRGIGLADNEQFF
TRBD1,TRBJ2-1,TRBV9,CASSVEGDSSSYNEQFF
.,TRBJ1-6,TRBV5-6,CASSLLRGPLHF
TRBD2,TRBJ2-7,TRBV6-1,CASSDLGLAGGQYF